This T cell receptor (beta chain) was captured by sequencing in a study of follicular helper T cells after annual influenza vaccination. Study details: Days 0, 7 and 28 post-vaccination were the blood draw times. Across the 2013-2014, 2014-2015 and 2015-2016 vaccination seasons, some subjects were resampled.

Assay: immunoSEQ multiplex PCR; the TCRdb copy retains only in-frame clones and omits some. The sample lists several thousand clones; roughly 79% were seen once. Time point of the sample: 2014-2015 season, pre-vaccination. The clonotype was recovered from an adult who received the influenza vaccine. This specimen was CXCR5+ CD38- circulating T follicular helper cells from blood, taken on the day of influenza vaccination. Subset defined: circulating Tfh, non-naive CD4+CXCR5+PD-1+ (ICOS+CD38+ or ICOS-CD38-).

CDR3 DNA sequence: TGTGCCAGCAGCCCGGGACTAGCGGGGGCGGGGCGAGAGACCCAGTACTTC. It is translated as CASSPGLAGAGRETQYF. The gene calls are TRBV11-2 and TRBJ2-5; 14 nucleotides line up with TRBD2. CDR1 SGHAT and CDR2 FQNNGV come from the germline V gene. The CDR3 extends over 17 amino acids. V lost 5 bases, J lost 4 bases, and 9 bases stayed unmatched.